The 22 T cell receptor beta chains below were found in one sample sequenced in a study of graft-versus-host responses after intestinal transplantation. The protocol was immunoSEQ multiplex PCR, while the TCRdb copy is restricted to in-frame clones and leaves out a portion. Of roughly 120,000 clones listed, over 80% are singletons. What these receptors recognize is not known. The specimen comprised unstimulated CD4+ T cells sorted from spleen or lymph node cells, sampled before intestinal transplant. All receptors derive from a human donor who received an intestinal transplant.

The rearrangement uses TRBV6-5 and TRBJ1-2, with D possibly being TRBD1 (6 bases). This CDR3 contains 15 residues. Trimming took off 2 bases at V and 4 bases at J, with 14 bases between the two ends. In germline, CDR1 is MNHEY, CDR2 SVGAGI. The CDR3 coding sequence is TGTGCCAGCAGTTACGCTGGGGGCGCCCTCTATGGCTACACCTTC. Its protein is CASSYAGGALYGYTF.

V usage is TRBV6-4 and J usage is TRBJ2-3; TRBD2 matches at 9 bases. Losses at the gene ends were 6 bases for V and 4 bases for J; bases not matched to a gene: 11. The CDR3 totals 16 residues. Germline lookup yields CDR1 MRHNA and CDR2 SNTAGT. CDR3 amino acids: CASSMSGTSWADTQYF. For the CDR3, the DNA is TGTGCCAGCAGCATGTCCGGGACTAGCTGGGCAGATACGCAGTATTTT.

The chain carries TRBV7-9 and TRBJ2-1; 9 positions agree with TRBD2. CDR1 is SEHNR, CDR2 FQNEAQ, per germline (reference sequence). There are 17 residues in the CDR3. The junction had 12 bases not matched to a gene; V was cut back by 5 bases and J by 4 bases. The CDR3 loop reads CASSVIFKREVYNEQFF. CDR3 coding DNA: TGTGCCAGCAGCGTTATATTCAAGCGGGAGGTATACAATGAGCAGTTCTTC.

The chain has TRBV4-2 and TRBJ2-5, with 12 bases aligning to TRBD2. V lost 5 bases, J lost 5 bases, and 9 bases stayed unmatched. Germline V gene lookup returns CDR1 LGHNA and CDR2 YNFKEQ. The CDR3 length is 16 residues. CDR3 region: CASSADLAGGGETQYF. CDR3 nucleotides: TGTGCCAGCAGCGCAGACCTAGCGGGAGGGGGTGAGACCCAGTACTTC.

The chain recombines TRBV5-1 with TRBJ1-5, with no clear D. Trimming shortened V by 0 bases and J by 5 bases, and 6 bases separated the two germline ends. The CDR3 length is 13 residues. Germline-derived CDR1 and CDR2 are SGHRS and YFSETQ. CDR3: CASSLGVDQPQHF. CDR3 coding DNA: TGCGCCAGCAGCTTGGGGGTTGATCAGCCCCAGCATTTT.

V and J are TRBV12-5 and TRBJ1-5; no clear D gene. Per the germline V gene, CDR1 is LGHNT and CDR2 is FRNRAP. CDR3 length: 15 residues. V was pared by 0 bases and J by 2 bases, with 8 bases between. The CDR3 coding sequence is TGTGCTAGTGGTTTGGTAAACGAACGCAATCAGCCCCAGCATTTT. It codes for CASGLVNERNQPQHF.

The chain is built from TRBV6-5 and TRBJ2-7; a weak D match, TRBD2 (7 bases). Germline CDR1 reads MNHEY; CDR2 reads SVGAGI. Between the trimmed V and J ends, which lost 5 bases and 4 bases, there was a span of 18 bases. This CDR3 is built from 15 residues. The CDR3 region is CASSRLGGGVYEQYF. The DNA for the CDR3 is TGTGCCAGCAGTAGACTAGGGGGAGGGGTTTACGAGCAGTACTTC.

This clone was counted once. The gene calls are TRBV30 and TRBJ2-3, with 9 bases identical to TRBD2. CDR3 size: 14 residues. Trimming removed 4 bases from V and 2 bases from J; junction bases left unmatched: 4. Germline lookup yields CDR1 GTSNPN and CDR2 SVGIG (reference sequence). This chain's CDR3 is CAWTIAGATDTQYF. The CDR3 DNA reads as TGTGCCTGGACCATAGCGGGAGCCACAGATACGCAGTATTTT. Drawing the rest from reference TRBV30 and TRBJ2-3, the complete variable domain is SQTIHQWPATLVQPVGSPLSLECTVEGTSNPNLYWYRQAAGRGLQLLFYSVGIGQISSEVPQNLSASRPQDRQFILSSKKLLLSDSGFYLCAWTIAGATDTQYFGPGTRLTVL.

The rearrangement links TRBV21-1 to TRBJ1-1. TRBV21-1 is an annotated pseudogene. The CDR3 length is 15 residues. CDR3 residues: CASSNPSCRGTEAFF. The CDR3 DNA sequence: TGTGCCAGCAGCAACCCCTCCTGTCGGGGGACTGAAGCTTTCTTT.

V gene TRBV7-7 combines with J gene TRBJ2-1; 10 bases agree with TRBD2. Germline assignment: CDR1 SSHAT and CDR2 FNYEAQ (reference sequence). This CDR3 has 14 amino acids. CDR3 sequence: CASGPSGSFNEQFF. The CDR3 nucleotides are TGTGCTAGCGGACCTAGCGGGAGTTTTAATGAGCAGTTCTTC.

The genes are TRBV5-4 and TRBJ2-1, with 9 positions matching TRBD2. CDR1 and CDR2 from the germline V gene are SGHNT and YYREEE (reference sequence). The CDR3 is made up of 14 amino acids. J was trimmed by 9 bases and V by 0 bases; bases with no gene match: 4. For the CDR3, the DNA is TGTGCCAGCAGCTTGGTCACTAGCGGGTCTGAGCAGTTCTTC. It yields the protein CASSLVTSGSEQFF.

The chain links TRBV6-5 to TRBJ2-7, with D tentatively TRBD1 (6 bases). The V gene lost 8 bases and the J gene lost 3 bases, with 8 bases spanning the gap. The germline CDR1 and CDR2 sequences are MNHEY and SVGAGI. The CDR3 contains 11 residues. CDR3 region: CASQGIYEQYF. The DNA of the CDR3 is TGTGCCAGCCAGGGGATCTACGAGCAGTACTTC.

DNA for the CDR3: TGTGCCAGCAGTGAAGCACCGATGAACACTGAAGCTTTCTTT. This gives the protein CASSEAPMNTEAFF. J is TRBJ1-1 and V is TRBV6-1; D remains unclear. This CDR3 has 14 residues. Germline CDR1 is MNHNS and CDR2 is SASEGT. V was shortened by 0 bases and J by 0 bases, with 5 bases between the two germline ends.

The chain recombines TRBV5-1 with TRBJ2-7; perhaps TRBD1 as D (5 bases). The CDR3 runs 13 residues. The germline V gene has CDR1 SGHRS and CDR2 YFSETQ. V gave up 0 bases and J gave up 3 bases, with 7 bases separating them. CDR3 protein: CASSLGGVYEQYF. In DNA, the CDR3 is TGCGCCAGCAGCTTGGGGGGCGTCTACGAGCAGTACTTC.

The rearrangement links TRBV6-1 to TRBJ2-5; tentatively, D is TRBD1 (5 bases). With 6 bases removed from V and 1 base from J, the gap between germline ends came to 9 bases. The CDR3 loop spans 13 amino acids. CDR1 MNHNS and CDR2 SASEGT come from the germline V gene. CDR3 nucleotide sequence: TGTGCCAGCAGCCAGGGTTTCCAAGAGACCCAGTACTTC. Its translation: CASSQGFQETQYF.

The V gene is TRBV27, the J gene TRBJ2-5; D is ambiguous. The length of the CDR3 is 13 residues. The V end was cut by 0 bases, the J end by 0 bases, with 2 bases between. Germline lookup yields CDR1 MNHEY and CDR2 SMNVEV (reference sequence). CDR3 nucleotide sequence: TGTGCCAGCAGTTTATCGTACCAAGAGACCCAGTACTTC. Its translation is CASSLSYQETQYF.

This clone is a singleton in its sample. The chain recombines TRBV5-1 with TRBJ2-7, with D tentatively TRBD1 or TRBD2 (5 bases each). Between the trimmed V and J ends, which lost 2 bases and 2 bases, there was a span of 11 bases. CDR1 and CDR2 from the germline V gene are SGHRS and YFSETQ. The CDR3 runs to 14 residues. The DNA of the CDR3 is TGCGCCAGCAGCTTAGGGGACGCCGCCTACGAGCAGTACTTC. This sequence encodes CASSLGDAAYEQYF.

The rearrangement uses TRBV5-1 and TRBJ2-7; D is uncertain. Trimming removed 1 base at V and 1 base at J, with 9 bases between. The CDR3 runs to 14 residues. The germline V gene encodes CDR1 SGHRS and CDR2 YFSETQ. The CDR3 is CASSLRLLSYEQYF. The DNA of the CDR3 is TGCGCCAGCAGCTTGCGTCTCCTGTCCTACGAGCAGTACTTC. Complete variable domain (other parts from reference TRBV5-1 and TRBJ2-7): KAGVTQTPRYLIKTRGQQVTLSCSPISGHRSVSWYQQTPGQGLQFLFEYFSETQRNKGNFPGRFSGRQFSNSRSEMNVSTLELGDSALYLCASSLRLLSYEQYFGPGTRLTVT.

The rearrangement links TRBV7-6 to TRBJ1-4; 8 nucleotides line up with TRBD1. The V gene end was trimmed by 1 base and the J gene end by 3 bases; junction bases not matched to a gene: 4. The CDR3 is made up of 16 amino acids. Germline values: CDR1 SGHVS, CDR2 FNYEAQ. This CDR3 is CASSLGRTGPNEKLFF. The CDR3 coding sequence is TGTGCCAGCAGCTTAGGGCGGACAGGGCCTAATGAAAAACTGTTTTTT. Together with reference TRBV7-6 and TRBJ1-4, the CDR3 gives the full variable domain: GAGVSQSPRYKVTKRGQDVALRCDPISGHVSLYWYRQALGQGPEFLTYFNYEAQQDKSGLPNDRFSAERPEGSISTLTIQRTEQRDSAMYRCASSLGRTGPNEKLFFGSGTQLSVL.

The rearrangement uses TRBV6-5 and TRBJ2-3; maybe TRBD2 (5 bases). Germline CDR1 and CDR2: MNHEY and SVGAGI. This CDR3 has 13 amino acids. Trimming stripped 5 bases from V and 3 bases from J, with 9 bases between. The CDR3 spells CASSPRGTDTQYF. CDR3 nucleotides: TGTGCCAGCAGTCCCCGCGGGACAGATACGCAGTATTTT.

This chain connects TRBV19 to TRBJ1-5; no reliable D call. Germline V gene data show CDR1 as LNHDA and CDR2 as SQIVND (reference sequence). V lost 3 bases and J 0 bases, leaving 9 bases between the germline ends. The CDR3 runs to 15 residues. The CDR3 loop reads CASSILIYSNQPQHF. The CDR3, as DNA: TGTGCCAGTAGTATTCTAATTTATAGCAATCAGCCCCAGCATTTT.

The chain links TRBV7-2 to TRBJ2-7; no definite D call. Germline CDR1 is SGHTA and CDR2 is FQGNSA. The CDR3 has 11 residues. V lost 7 bases and J 2 bases, leaving 6 bases between the germline ends. CDR3 protein: CASTGAYEQYF. The CDR3 DNA sequence: TGTGCCAGCACAGGAGCCTACGAGCAGTACTTC.